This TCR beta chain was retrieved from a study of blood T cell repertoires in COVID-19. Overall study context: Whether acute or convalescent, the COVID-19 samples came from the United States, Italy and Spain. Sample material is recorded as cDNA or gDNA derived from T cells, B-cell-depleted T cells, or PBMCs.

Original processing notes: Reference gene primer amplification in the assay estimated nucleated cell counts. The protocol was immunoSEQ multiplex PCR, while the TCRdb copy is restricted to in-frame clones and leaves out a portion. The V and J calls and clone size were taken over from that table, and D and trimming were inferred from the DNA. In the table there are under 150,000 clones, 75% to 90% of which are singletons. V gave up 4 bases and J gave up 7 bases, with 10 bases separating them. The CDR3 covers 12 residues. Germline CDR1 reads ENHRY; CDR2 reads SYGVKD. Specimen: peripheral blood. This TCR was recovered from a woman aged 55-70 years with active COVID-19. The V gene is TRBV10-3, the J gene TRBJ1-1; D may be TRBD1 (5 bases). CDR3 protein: CAISGTGNEAFF. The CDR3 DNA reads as TGTGCCATCAGTGGTACAGGAAATGAAGCTTTCTTT.